What follows are 19 T cell receptor beta chains derived from one specimen sequenced in a study of cytomegalovirus exposure and HLA in healthy donors. In the PCR, 60 Vbeta and 13 Jbeta primers were used. Generated by immunoSEQ multiplex PCR, the TCRdb table keeps only in-frame clones and is missing some. The data contain around 180,000 clones, about 78% of them singletons. Input material: PBMCs. The receptors were gathered from a woman in her 50s in good health and CMV-seropositive.

The J gene is TRBJ2-1, the V gene TRBV7-3, with D unclear. Trimming shortened V by 8 bases and J by 1 base, and 12 bases separated the two germline ends. The germline CDR1 and CDR2 sequences are SGHTA and FQGTGA. The CDR3 is 14 amino acids. The CDR3 nucleotides read TGTGCCAGCGCCCCCAGCGATTCCTACAATGAGCAGTTCTTC. Translating it yields CASAPSDSYNEQFF.

This clone was seen more than once but under ten times. V is TRBV5-1 and J is TRBJ2-5; 9 bases agree with TRBD2. The CDR3 has 14 residues. The V gene's germline CDR1 is SGHRS and CDR2 YFSETQ. V gave up 2 bases and J gave up 2 bases; unmatched junction bases: 1. CDR3 DNA sequence: TGCGCCAGCAGCTTTCTAGCGGGACAAGAGACCCAGTACTTC. It codes for CASSFLAGQETQYF.

This chain uses TRBV19 with TRBJ1-1; the match to TRBD1 covers 7 bases. CDR1 and CDR2 from the germline V gene are LNHDA and SQIVND (reference sequence). The CDR3 extends over 13 amino acids. The junction had 2 bases not matched to a gene; V was cut back by 7 bases and J by 0 bases. CDR3 nucleotides: TGTGCCAGTACGACAGGGATGAACACTGAAGCTTTCTTT. As protein: CASTTGMNTEAFF.

This chain links TRBV18 with TRBJ1-2; maybe TRBD1 (5 bases). V was trimmed by 3 bases and J by 2 bases, leaving 10 bases between them. From germline, CDR1 is KGHSH and CDR2 LQKENI. The CDR3 length is 14 residues. The CDR3 DNA is TGTGCCAGCTCACCCGGAGGGGTCAACTATGGCTACACCTTC. It yields the protein CASSPGGVNYGYTF.

This chain links TRBV6-1 with TRBJ1-5; possible D gene TRBD1, 6 bases. This CDR3 comprises 16 residues. Deletions cut 4 bases from V and 9 bases from J, with 22 bases between. CDR1 and CDR2 (germline): MNHNS, SASEGT. The CDR3 region has the DNA TGTGCCAGCAGTGGAACTACTGACAGGCCGGAGATGCCCCAGCATTTT. Residues: CASSGTTDRPEMPQHF.

The rearrangement links TRBV11-3 to TRBJ2-5; D is perhaps TRBD1 (6 bases). V was cut by 5 bases and J by 4 bases, with 11 bases left in between. Germline V CDR1 and CDR2: SGHNT, YENEEA. This CDR3 is built from 13 residues. For the CDR3, the DNA is TGTGCCAGCAGCCCCGGGACACTAGAGACCCAGTACTTC. It encodes CASSPGTLETQYF.

The table lists this clone with a few counts. At the DNA level, this CDR3 is encoded by other sequences in the same sample as well. This chain links TRBV5-1 with TRBJ2-2, with TRBD1 identical over 7 bases. The CDR3 is made up of 15 amino acids. Germline lookup yields CDR1 SGHRS and CDR2 YFSETQ. With V trimmed by 0 bases and J by 3 bases, 2 bases remained unmatched. The CDR3: CASSLGQGDTGELFF. CDR3 sequence (DNA): TGCGCCAGCAGCTTGGGGCAGGGGGACACCGGGGAGCTGTTTTTT.

This clone ranks as medium-sized. The rearrangement links TRBV2 to TRBJ2-7; D is perhaps TRBD1 (6 bases). V lost 6 bases and J lost 4, with 10 bases in between. The CDR3 loop spans 12 amino acids. CDR1 is SNHLY, CDR2 FYNNEI, per germline. CDR3 in DNA: TGTGCCAGCAGCTCGCAGGGGTACGAGCAGTACTTC. This encodes CASSSQGYEQYF.

The chain carries TRBV30 and TRBJ1-1, with 9 positions matching TRBD1. V was clipped by 5 bases and J by 0 bases; unmatched bases: 1. This CDR3 spans 13 amino acids. Germline V gene sequence: CDR1 GTSNPN, CDR2 SVGIG (reference sequence). The CDR3 coding sequence is TGTGCCTGGGACAGGGGGATGAACACTGAAGCTTTCTTT. Amino acid sequence: CAWDRGMNTEAFF.

This clone has only one observation. The chain links TRBV2 to TRBJ2-3, with 11 bases lining up with TRBD2. Per germline, CDR1 SNHLY and CDR2 FYNNEI. CDR3 length: 16 residues. V was clipped by 6 bases and J by 6 bases; unmatched bases: 11. The CDR3 spells CASRTLAGGPRDTQYF. DNA for the CDR3: TGTGCCAGCAGAACGCTAGCGGGGGGCCCTAGGGATACGCAGTATTTT.

The chain employs TRBV6-1 and TRBJ2-7, with D maybe TRBD1 (5 bases). Trimming left V 7 bases short and J 2 bases short, with 12 bases between. The CDR3 is 13 amino acids. Germline CDR1 reads MNHNS; CDR2 reads SASEGT. The CDR3 reads CASTLQAAYEQYF. The CDR3 coding sequence is TGTGCCAGCACTCTACAGGCCGCCTACGAGCAGTACTTC.

The chain links TRBV4-1 to TRBJ2-5, with 9 bases lining up with TRBD2. Germline values: CDR1 MGHRA, CDR2 YSYEKL. The V segment lost 4 bases and the J segment 4 bases; nucleotides outside the gene matches: 7. The CDR3 loop spans 15 amino acids. The CDR3 spells CASSPAAGGRETQYF. The CDR3 DNA sequence: TGCGCCAGCAGCCCTGCAGCGGGGGGCAGAGAGACCCAGTACTTC.

This chain links TRBV15 with TRBJ2-4; 10 nucleotides agree with TRBD2. The ends lost 0 bases at V and 0 bases at J; junction bases unmatched: 11. The CDR3 loop spans 20 amino acids. Germline-derived CDR1 and CDR2 are LNHNV and YYDKDF (reference sequence). The CDR3 here is CATSREISGGSPLAKNIQYF. Here the CDR3 DNA reads TGTGCCACCAGCAGAGAGATTAGCGGGGGGTCCCCTCTAGCCAAAAACATTCAGTACTTC.

The DNA of the CDR3 is TGTGCCAGTAAAGCGGACAGCAGAGATGGCTACACCTTC. As protein: CASKADSRDGYTF. This chain links TRBV19 with TRBJ1-2; D is perhaps TRBD1 (6 bases). The CDR3 covers 13 residues. Germline assignment: CDR1 LNHDA and CDR2 SQIVND (reference sequence). The V and J ends lost 7 bases and 6 bases respectively, with 15 bases between them.

This clone was seen only a few times. The chain is built from TRBV11-2 and TRBJ1-1; D gene unclear. The CDR3 is 15 residues long. In germline, CDR1 is SGHAT, CDR2 FQNNGV. The V end lost 1 base, the J end lost 1 base, and 10 bases lay between the germline ends. CDR3 bases: TGTGCCAGCAGCTTAGCCCCTCACAGGAACACTGAAGCTTTCTTT. Translating it yields CASSLAPHRNTEAFF.

V is TRBV5-1 and J is TRBJ2-1, with 8 bases identical to TRBD1. Per the germline V gene, CDR1 is SGHRS and CDR2 is YFSETQ. Trimming cost V 4 bases and J 0 bases; bases outside gene matches: 6. This CDR3 is built from 16 residues. CDR3 sequence reads: CASSLITGGSYNEQFF. The CDR3 DNA reads as TGCGCCAGCAGCCTCATAACAGGGGGCTCCTACAATGAGCAGTTCTTC.

The chain has TRBV9 and TRBJ1-1, with a tentative D call TRBD1 (6 bases). The ends were cut back, 0 bases at V and 4 bases at J, with 16 bases in the middle. Germline-derived CDR1 and CDR2 are SGDLS and YYNGEE. The CDR3 has 16 amino acids. For the CDR3, the DNA is TGTGCCAGCAGCGTAGCTACGGGGGGCGTCGGCACTGAAGCTTTCTTT. Translated, it gives CASSVATGGVGTEAFF. The variable domain in full, completed from reference TRBV9 and TRBJ1-1, reads DSGVTQTPKHLITATGQRVTLRCSPRSGDLSVYWYQQSLDQGLQFLIQYYNGEERAKGNILERFSAQQFPDLHSELNLSSLELGDSALYFCASSVATGGVGTEAFFGQGTRLTVV.

The genes are TRBV4-1 and TRBJ2-2, with 9 bases aligning to TRBD1. Germline CDR1 is MGHRA and CDR2 is YSYEKL. The CDR3 is 18 residues long. The V and J ends lost 3 bases and 4 bases, in that order; junction bases with no gene match: 12. This chain's CDR3 is CASSHPGTGYPPTGELFF. The CDR3 coding sequence is TGCGCCAGCAGCCATCCCGGGACAGGGTATCCCCCCACCGGGGAGCTGTTTTTT.

Turning to this clone: Additional DNA sequences in this sample encode the identical CDR3. The V call is TRBV2, the J call TRBJ1-6; D is possibly TRBD1 (5 bases). Germline V gene sequence: CDR1 SNHLY, CDR2 FYNNEI. The CDR3 is made up of 18 amino acids. V lost 2 bases, J lost 8 bases, and 22 bases lay in between. This chain's CDR3 is CASSERPFYGGGDSPLHF. The CDR3 DNA reads TGTGCCAGCAGTGAACGGCCCTTTTACGGGGGTGGTGATTCACCCCTCCACTTT. Full variable domain (rest looked up from reference TRBV2 and TRBJ1-6): EPEVTQTPSHQVTQMGQEVILRCVPISNHLYFYWYRQILGQKVEFLVSFYNNEISEKSEIFDDQFSVERPDGSNFTLKIRSTKLEDSAMYFCASSERPFYGGGDSPLHFGNGTRLTVT.